Shown below are 28 T cell receptor beta chains from a single sample sequenced in a study of patients and donors after allogeneic stem cell transplantation. One entry per CDR3 protein, called by TCRdb with MiXCR from the RT-PCR reads. The profile covers some 880,000 distinct CDR3 sequences, with around 17% appearing a single time and 5% to 6.5% taken by the ten largest. Sequenced material: blood, either unsorted or a sorted T cell fraction (not recorded which). These receptors were collected from a human donor who was either an allogeneic HSCT recipient or a stem cell or donor lymphocyte infusion donor (not recorded which). It is not recorded whose cells these are; they may come from a transplant donor.

Of note for this clonotype: An end of the junction does not agree with germline; a read error may underlie this. This chain links TRBV20-1 with TRBJ1-2; 8 bases line up with TRBD1. The CDR3 sequence is 12 residues long. Germline V lookup: CDR1 DFQATT, CDR2 SNEGSKA (reference sequence). CDR3 region: CSAPTGDHGYAF. The CDR3 DNA reads TGCAGTGCGCCGACAGGGGATCATGGCTACGCCTTC.

This clonotype was recorded a few times. The CDR3 DNA sequence: TGTGCCAGCAGTGGGCGGGTGGAGCAGTTCTTC. Protein product: CASSGRVEQFF. The rearrangement uses TRBV12-3 or TRBV12-4 and TRBJ2-1; tentatively, D is TRBD2 (5 bases). This CDR3 is built from 11 residues. V dropped 5 bases and J dropped 10 bases, with 9 bases sitting between them.

The chain combines TRBV7-2 with TRBJ1-6, with a possible D match to TRBD1 (5 bases). This CDR3 region has 13 residues. Deletions cut 6 bases from V and 7 bases from J, with 10 bases between. Per the germline V gene, CDR1 is SGHTA and CDR2 is FQGNSA. CDR3 amino acids: CASRAGRNSPLHF. CDR3 nucleotide sequence: TGTGCCAGCAGGGCAGGGCGCAATTCACCCCTCCACTTT.

The table lists this clonotype with a few counts. The rearrangement uses TRBV5-1 and TRBJ2-3; 9 positions match TRBD2. Looked up from germline, CDR1 is SGHRS and CDR2 is YFSETQ. The ends lost 5 bases at V and 1 base at J; junction bases unmatched: 8. CDR3 size: 16 residues. The CDR3 DNA is TGCGCCAGCAGACAAGGGACTAGCTTAGGCACAGATACGCAGTATTTT. Protein: CASRQGTSLGTDTQYF.

The CDR3 region has the DNA TGTGCCAGCACCTTGTCGTGGGAGTCGCATCAGCCCCAGCATTTT. Its protein is CASTLSWESHQPQHF. The V and J genes are TRBV27 and TRBJ1-5, with unresolved D. V gave up 7 bases and J gave up 5 bases, with 18 bases separating them. CDR3 length: 15 residues. The germline CDR1 and CDR2 sequences are MNHEY and SMNVEV (reference sequence).

This clonotype was counted a few times. The genes are TRBV5-1 and TRBJ1-1, with D hard to call. Between the trimmed V and J ends, which lost 1 base and 1 base, there was a span of 11 bases. This CDR3 is 15 amino acids long. Per the germline V gene, CDR1 is SGHRS and CDR2 is YFSETQ. The DNA of the CDR3 is TGCGCCAGCAGCTTGTTAACCGGATCGAACACTGAAGCTTTCTTT. Its translation is CASSLLTGSNTEAFF.

This clonotype was seen more than once but under ten times. The chain recombines TRBV9 with TRBJ2-3; maybe TRBD2 (5 bases). V was trimmed by 2 bases and J by 0 bases, leaving 13 bases between them. The CDR3 extends over 16 amino acids. In germline, CDR1 is SGDLS, CDR2 YYNGEE. The CDR3 loop reads CASSVDSRGSTDTQYF. The CDR3 DNA sequence: TGTGCCAGCAGCGTCGATTCCCGGGGAAGCACAGATACGCAGTATTTT.

The DNA for the CDR3 is TGCGCCAGCAGCTTTGTAGGCGGGAAGACAGATACGCAGTATTTT. Residues: CASSFVGGKTDTQYF. The chain is built from TRBV5-1 and TRBJ2-3; TRBD2 is a possible D gene (6 bases). Per germline, CDR1 SGHRS and CDR2 YFSETQ. The CDR3 extends over 15 amino acids. Trimming shortened V by 2 bases and J by 3 bases, and 13 bases separated the two germline ends.

This clonotype was recorded a few times. The chain employs TRBV12-3 or TRBV12-4 and TRBJ1-1; no clear D. This CDR3 is 14 amino acids long. Trimming shortened V by 5 bases and J by 3 bases, and 13 bases separated the two germline ends. Here the CDR3 reads CASSLGRDYTEAFF. The CDR3 nucleotides are TGTGCCAGCAGTCTAGGACGAGATTACACTGAAGCTTTCTTT.

In the case of this clonotype: A clone one base away is much larger, so this may be a read error. The chain joins TRBV12-3 or TRBV12-4 to TRBJ1-2; D not resolved. The CDR3 spans 12 residues. V was trimmed by 6 bases and J by 8 bases, leaving 13 bases between them. CDR3 loop: CASSLPKLGYTF. The CDR3 DNA reads TGTGCCAGCAGCCTCCCAAAACTAGGCTACACCTTC.

There are a few counts of this clonotype. The CDR3 is CASSLLTGAAEAFF. DNA for the CDR3: TGTGCCAGCAGCCTCTTGACAGGGGCCGCTGAAGCTTTCTTT. V usage is TRBV7-9 and J usage is TRBJ1-1; 8 nucleotides align to TRBD1. The V gene end was trimmed by 5 bases and the J gene end by 6 bases; junction bases not matched to a gene: 8. Per the germline V gene, CDR1 is SEHNR and CDR2 is FQNEAQ (reference sequence). The CDR3 loop spans 14 amino acids.

In this sample, this clonotype turned up a few times. The rearrangement uses TRBV7-9 and TRBJ2-1; D unresolved. Germline CDR1 reads SEHNR; CDR2 reads FQNEAQ (reference sequence). Trimming removed 4 bases from V and 4 bases from J, with 8 bases in between. The CDR3 is 13 amino acids. CDR3: CASSSGFYNEQFF. As DNA, the CDR3 is TGTGCCAGCAGCTCCGGCTTTTACAATGAGCAGTTCTTC.

The chain recombines TRBV7-8 with TRBJ2-5; weak D call: TRBD2 (6 bases). Germline CDR1 reads SGHVS; CDR2 reads FQNEAQ. The CDR3 totals 18 residues. Trimming cost V 0 bases and J 1 base, with 18 bases left between them. The CDR3 reads CASSLAGTSSRIQETQYF. The CDR3 coding sequence is TGTGCCAGCAGCTTAGCCGGAACTAGCTCTAGAATCCAAGAGACCCAGTACTTC.

The table lists this clonotype with a few counts. The chain combines TRBV6-1 with TRBJ1-3; D unresolved. Trimming shortened V by 6 bases and J by 4 bases, and 10 bases separated the two germline ends. This CDR3 is built from 13 residues. From germline, CDR1 is MNHNS and CDR2 SASEGT. The CDR3 DNA reads as TGTGCCAGCAGACGGGGTCGCGGAAACACCATATATTTT. Its translation: CASRRGRGNTIYF.

V gene TRBV30 combines with J gene TRBJ2-7; D is perhaps TRBD1 (6 bases). The CDR3 is 11 amino acids. The germline V and J ends were trimmed by 3 bases and 5 bases, with 8 bases remaining between them. Germline lookup yields CDR1 GTSNPN and CDR2 SVGIG (reference sequence). CDR3 sequence: CAWSNRDEQYF. Written as DNA, the CDR3 is TGTGCCTGGAGCAACAGGGACGAGCAGTACTTC.

The chain links TRBV12-3 or TRBV12-4 to TRBJ1-2; D is uncertain. This CDR3 spans 13 amino acids. Trimming stripped 6 bases from V and 5 bases from J, with 13 bases between. The CDR3 bases are TGTGCCAGCAGGTCAGCAAACCGGTATGGCTACACCTTC. It encodes CASRSANRYGYTF.

CDR3 DNA sequence: TGTGCCAGCAGCTTGTTCAGCCACATTTCTGGAAACACCATATATTTT. This codes for CASSLFSHISGNTIYF. The rearrangement uses TRBV5-5 and TRBJ1-3; D ambiguous. Germline V gives CDR1 SGHKS, CDR2 YYEKEE (reference sequence). The CDR3 sequence is 16 residues long. V lost 1 base and J lost 1, with 12 bases in between.

The chain uses TRBV6-1 and TRBJ2-7; weak D call: TRBD1 (6 bases). There are 15 residues in the CDR3. The germline gives CDR1 MNHNS, CDR2 SASEGT. Trimming took 7 bases from V and 5 from J, leaving 21 bases between them. The CDR3 DNA sequence: TGTGCCAGCAATCAACAGGGATCACAGCGCCACGAGCAGTACTTC. Its protein product is CASNQQGSQRHEQYF.

The V and J genes are TRBV20-1 and TRBJ2-7, with 8 bases lining up with TRBD1. J lost 7 bases, V lost 7 bases, and 9 bases had no gene match. Looked up from germline, CDR1 is DFQATT and CDR2 is SNEGSKA (reference sequence). This CDR3 has 12 residues. CDR3 in amino acids: CSVYRGAGEQYF. DNA of the CDR3: TGCAGTGTTTACAGGGGGGCAGGGGAGCAGTACTTC.

This chain uses TRBV9 with TRBJ2-3; 9 bases map to TRBD1. The CDR3 length is 15 residues. V dropped 5 bases and J dropped 2; count of bases not matched to a gene: 6. From germline, CDR1 is SGDLS and CDR2 YYNGEE. Here the CDR3 reads CASRGTGSNTDTQYF. The CDR3 bases are TGTGCCAGCAGAGGGACAGGGAGCAACACAGATACGCAGTATTTT.

This clonotype was counted between two and nine times. V and J are TRBV7-9 and TRBJ2-1, with D possibly being TRBD1 (6 bases). CDR1 is SEHNR and CDR2 is FQNEAQ in the germline V gene (reference sequence). V was trimmed by 4 bases and J by 4 bases, leaving 17 bases between them. The CDR3 covers 16 residues. CDR3 coding DNA: TGTGCCAGCAGCTCGGGGCCGAGGACAGCTTACAATGAGCAGTTCTTC. It yields the protein CASSSGPRTAYNEQFF.

The gene calls are TRBV18 and TRBJ1-1; 7 positions agree with TRBD1. V dropped 2 bases and J dropped 1; count of bases not matched to a gene: 4. There are 15 residues in the CDR3. CDR1 is KGHSH and CDR2 is LQKENI in the germline V gene. CDR3 in DNA: TGTGCCAGCTCACCAATGACAGGGAAGAACACTGAAGCTTTCTTT. Its translation is CASSPMTGKNTEAFF.

The genes are TRBV4-3 and TRBJ1-4; 8 bases match TRBD1. Trimming took 2 bases from V and 4 from J; bases not matched to a gene: 6. Germline V gene sequence: CDR1 LGHNA, CDR2 YSLEER. The CDR3 contains 16 residues. The DNA of the CDR3 is TGCGCCAGCAGCCAAAACCAGGGGGCTTATAATGAAAAACTGTTTTTT. Translation gives CASSQNQGAYNEKLFF.

This chain links TRBV3-1 with TRBJ2-1, with 9 bases matching TRBD2. This CDR3 is built from 14 residues. Germline assignment: CDR1 LGHDT and CDR2 YNNKEL (reference sequence). Trimming at V came to 6 bases and at J to 7 bases, leaving 7 bases not matched to a gene. This CDR3 reads CASRREGLWNEQFF. The DNA for the CDR3 is TGTGCCAGCAGGCGGGAGGGCTTGTGGAATGAGCAGTTCTTC.

This clonotype was detected a few times. This rearrangement joins TRBV10-3 to TRBJ2-1; 8 bases map to TRBD1. V shed 6 bases, J shed 7 bases, and the junction held 8 bases outside the gene matches. Germline lookup yields CDR1 ENHRY and CDR2 SYGVKD. The CDR3 consists of 14 residues. The chain's CDR3 is CAISKGQASNEQFF. The CDR3 DNA is TGTGCCATCAGCAAGGGACAGGCCTCTAATGAGCAGTTCTTC.

The rearrangement joins TRBV7-9 to TRBJ1-1; D gene ambiguous. Trimming took off 6 bases at V and 11 bases at J, with 31 bases between the two ends. The germline V gene encodes CDR1 SEHNR and CDR2 FQNEAQ (reference sequence). This CDR3 has 17 amino acids. CDR3 DNA sequence: TGTGCCAGCAGTCCGACGGAGATGGCCCCGCGTTCTGGAGGCGCTTTCTTT. Amino acids: CASSPTEMAPRSGGAFF.

The chain employs TRBV18 and TRBJ2-3, with TRBD1 matching over 8 bases. CDR1 is KGHSH, CDR2 LQKENI, per germline. The trim removed 5 bases at V and 2 bases at J, leaving 9 bases unmatched. The CDR3 consists of 16 residues. In nucleotides, the CDR3 is TGTGCCAGCTCAAGAAGCCGGGACAGGCACACAGATACGCAGTATTTT. Translating gives CASSRSRDRHTDTQYF. Complete variable domain (other parts from reference TRBV18 and TRBJ2-3): NAGVMQNPRHLVRRRGQEARLRCSPMKGHSHVYWYRQLPEEGLKFMVYLQKENIIDESGMPKERFSAEFPKEGPSILRIQQVVRGDSAAYFCASSRSRDRHTDTQYFGPGTRLTVL.

The rearrangement uses TRBV6-5 and TRBJ2-3; 13 nucleotides match TRBD2. Germline trimming cut 4 bases from V and 5 bases from J; bases unmatched to any gene: 6. The germline V gene encodes CDR1 MNHEY and CDR2 SVGAGI. This CDR3 comprises 16 residues. The CDR3 reads CASSFRTSGGLDTQYF. DNA for the CDR3: TGTGCCAGCAGTTTTCGGACTAGCGGGGGTTTAGATACGCAGTATTTT.